These 5 T cell receptor beta chains originate from one sample sequenced in a study of T cell repertoires in cytomegalovirus infection. These receptors are not linked to any known antigen. MiXCR, run by TCRdb on the reads, gives a single entry per CDR3 protein. The sample holds roughly 800,000 distinct CDR3 sequences; 25% to 30% are singletons and the top ten take under 15%. This sample comprised cultured CD8+ T cells from PBMCs, obtained from culture after CMV antigen stimulation. The receptors originated from a human donor in good health (CMV status not recorded). Some clones in this sample may be carry-over from other donors' samples.

V gene TRBV27 combines with J gene TRBJ1-4; no reliable D call. V gave up 10 bases and J gave up 3 bases, with 9 bases separating them. Germline loops: CDR1 MNHEY, CDR2 SMNVEV (reference sequence). The length of the CDR3 is 12 residues. CDR3 sequence reads: CATHGANEKLFF. CDR3 in DNA: TGTGCCACCCACGGGGCTAATGAAAAACTGTTTTTT.

This clonotype has ten or more counts. This chain joins TRBV7-2 and TRBJ1-1; TRBD1 matches 7 bases. V dropped 5 bases and J dropped 5; count of bases not matched to a gene: 11. Per the germline V gene, CDR1 is SGHTA and CDR2 is FQGNSA. The CDR3 spans 15 residues. The CDR3 region has the DNA TGTGCCAGCAGCCTCGGGACAGTCACAACTACTGAAGCTTTCTTT. Amino acids: CASSLGTVTTTEAFF. Full variable domain (remainder filled in from reference TRBV7-2 and TRBJ1-1): GAGVSQSPSNKVTEKGKDVELRCDPISGHTALYWYRQSLGQGLEFLIYFQGNSAPDKSGLPSDRFSAERTGGSVSTLTIQRTQQEDSAVYLCASSLGTVTTTEAFFGQGTRLTVV.

This rearrangement joins TRBV9 to TRBJ2-1; 8 nucleotides line up with TRBD1. This CDR3 spans 14 amino acids. Per germline, CDR1 SGDLS and CDR2 YYNGEE. V lost 2 bases to trimming and J lost 8 bases; unmatched junction nucleotides: 6. The CDR3 nucleotides read TGTGCCAGCAGCGTGGCACAGGGGGTGGATGAGCAGTTCTTC. It translates to CASSVAQGVDEQFF.

Here the CDR3 DNA reads TGTGCCAGCAGTCCCCTGGGGTGGGTTGGGGCGCAGTTCTTC. It translates to CASSPLGWVGAQFF. The gene calls are TRBV12-3 or TRBV12-4 and TRBJ2-1, with D perhaps TRBD1 (5 bases). The CDR3 has 14 amino acids. Trimming took off 5 bases at V and 12 bases at J, with 20 bases between the two ends.

The chain couples TRBV6-6 to TRBJ1-5; possibly TRBD1 for D (5 bases). Trimming removed 6 bases from V and 5 bases from J, with 20 bases in between. The CDR3 covers 16 residues. CDR1 and CDR2 (germline): MNHNY, SVGAGI (reference sequence). The CDR3: CASSALGTRDHQPQHF. The CDR3 DNA sequence: TGTGCCAGCAGCGCTCTCGGGACTCGCGACCATCAGCCCCAGCATTTT.